Ten or more counts support the clone carrying this TCR beta chain. The data belong to a study of T cells in Graves' hyperthyroidism and ophthalmopathy. What was amplified from RNA transcripts were TCR beta CDR3 regions. The HTBI primer set was used in a first-round RT-PCR of the TCR CDR3. TCRdb re-called the multiplex PCR reads with MiXCR, one entry per CDR3 protein. The table shows some 580,000 distinct CDR3 sequences, with roughly 16% occurring only once. The receptor comes from a woman in her forties with Graves' ophthalmopathy. Material: blood.

The chain's CDR3 is CASSADRDGQPQHF. DNA of the CDR3: TGTGCCAGCAGTGCCGACAGGGATGGACAGCCCCAGCATTTT. V and J are TRBV6-1 and TRBJ1-5; 7 nucleotides match TRBD1. The CDR3 runs to 14 residues. V lost 4 bases, J lost 7 bases, and 7 bases stayed unmatched. Germline lookup yields CDR1 MNHNS and CDR2 SASEGT.